The clone carrying this T cell receptor (beta chain) was seen more than once but under ten times. Its antigen is still unknown. Every isolated RNA sample was fully reverse transcribed, so sequencing captured expressed TCRB transcripts. Clones were sequenced by immunoSEQ multiplex PCR, and TCRdb holds only the in-frame ones, with some missing. The table records about 140,000 clones, more than 9% of them present only once. This specimen belongs to a study of beta chain features in type 1 diabetes. Study-wide results and caveats: TCRB repertoires of naive, central memory and Treg cells appeared more similar among patients than among healthy donors. Still unanswered here is whether HLA type influences TCRB rearrangement. TCRB CDR3s from Type 1 diabetes patients were moderately but significantly shorter in all four CD4+ subsets.

The CDR3 contains 15 residues. Germline CDR1 is KGHSH and CDR2 is LQKENI. With V trimmed by 4 bases and J by 6 bases, 11 bases remained unmatched. The receptor was derived from a man between 18 and 29 years old in good health. Material for sequencing was naive CD4+ T cells from blood. The V and J genes are TRBV18 and TRBJ1-1, with TRBD1 matching 7 bases. The CDR3 sequence is CASSLLQGENAEAFF. The CDR3 bases are TGTGCCAGCTCACTCCTTCAGGGGGAAAACGCTGAAGCTTTCTTT.